This T cell receptor (beta chain) was sequenced for a study of blood T cells in healthy people across ages. Study outcomes and limitations: In these data, TCR beta diversity tracked strongly with naive T cell percentage. PBMCs left unsorted prevented a conclusive naive versus antigen-experienced comparison.

As to this clonotype: Its antigen is as yet unknown.

Primed by a sample-barcoded 5' primer and a J-beta primer mix, a second PCR proceeded for about 6 to 12 cycles. TCRdb analysed the 5' RACE reads with MiXCR anew, one entry per CDR3 protein. Of about 1,800,000 distinct CDR3 sequences listed, 28% were seen once; the top ten hold 7.7%. V lost 4 bases, J lost 4 bases, and 17 bases lay in between. This CDR3 spans 15 amino acids. Germline values: CDR1 SGHRS, CDR2 YFSETQ. At least 5 micrograms of total RNA were extracted per sample. Material: blood. This TCR was sampled from a woman in her twenties or thirties in good health. The chain carries TRBV5-1 and TRBJ2-5; D perhaps matches TRBD1 (6 bases). CDR3 sequence (DNA): TGCGCCAGCAGCCTCGGTAGGGGGAGTGGAGAGACCCAGTACTTC. This sequence encodes CASSLGRGSGETQYF. Together with reference TRBV5-1 and TRBJ2-5, the CDR3 gives the full variable domain: KAGVTQTPRYLIKTRGQQVTLSCSPISGHRSVSWYQQTPGQGLQFLFEYFSETQRNKGNFPGRFSGRQFSNSRSEMNVSTLELGDSALYLCASSLGRGSGETQYFGPGTRLLVL.